The rows below give T cell receptor beta chains drawn from one sample of a study of T cell changes during pregnancy in multiple sclerosis. The protocol was immunoSEQ multiplex PCR, while the TCRdb copy is restricted to in-frame clones and leaves out a portion. Of 35,000 to 45,000 clones in the sample, approximately 90% were seen once. The material sequenced was peripheral blood, taken before pregnancy. The origin of the receptors is a female donor with multiple sclerosis, enrolled in a pregnancy study. Each CDR3 is given with its conserved first and last residue. A D gene is named only where the DNA matches it firmly. Clone size, where shown, is once, few, many, or a class for clones that have expanded.

cdr3_aa,cdr3_nt,cdr3_length,clone_size,d_call,v_call,j_call
CASSTGGGRATDTQYF,TGTGCCAGTAGTACGGGTGGTGGGAGGGCCACAGATACGCAGTATTTT,16,NA,TRBD2,TRBV19,TRBJ2-3
CASSFSSGNTIYF,TGCGCCAGCAGCTTTAGCTCTGGAAACACCATATATTTT,13,NA,NA,TRBV5-1,TRBJ1-3
CASSVKGGSSGKETQYF,TGTGCCAGCAGCGTTAAAGGCGGGAGTTCCGGCAAAGAGACCCAGTACTTC,17,NA,TRBD2,TRBV9,TRBJ2-5
CASSQDREYHEQFF,TGTGCCAGCAGTCAGGACAGGGAGTACCATGAGCAGTTCTTC,14,NA,TRBD1,TRBV7-9,TRBJ2-1
CASSLAVDTQYF,TGTGCCAGCAGCTTAGCAGTAGATACGCAGTATTTT,12,NA,NA,TRBV11-2,TRBJ2-3
CASSLFGEVNTEAFF,TGCGCCAGCAGCCTTTTCGGGGAAGTGAACACTGAAGCTTTCTTT,15,NA,NA,TRBV4-1,TRBJ1-1
CAWSVGPATGDGYTF,TGTGCCTGGAGTGTAGGTCCCGCGACAGGGGATGGCTACACCTTC,15,NA,TRBD1,TRBV30,TRBJ1-2
CASSLVSLAGTSRGEQFF,TGTGCCAGCAGCTTAGTGTCACTAGCGGGAACCTCCCGGGGTGAGCAGTTCTTC,18,NA,TRBD2,TRBV11-2,TRBJ2-1
CASRSPGQGGTGELFF,TGTGCCAGCAGAAGCCCGGGACAGGGGGGCACCGGGGAGCTGTTTTTT,16,NA,TRBD1,TRBV7-9,TRBJ2-2
CASSAQGNYGYTF,TGTGCCAGCAGTGCCCAGGGAAACTATGGCTACACCTTC,13,NA,NA,TRBV14,TRBJ1-2
CASSPDGGPRSYNEQFF,TGTGCCAGCAGCCCCGACGGGGGGCCCCGCTCCTACAATGAGCAGTTCTTC,17,NA,NA,TRBV7-9,TRBJ2-1
CASNPPSGGYEQYF,TGTGCCAGCAACCCACCGTCAGGTGGTTACGAGCAGTACTTC,14,NA,NA,TRBV7-2,TRBJ2-7
CATSGYRADTEAFF,TGTGCCACCAGCGGATACAGGGCTGACACTGAAGCTTTCTTT,14,NA,NA,TRBV15,TRBJ1-1
CASSVVWTRSRTF,TGTGCCAGCAGCGTAGTGTGGACAAGGAGCCGTACCTTC,13,once,NA,TRBV9,TRBJ1-2
CASSQAGGSYEQYF,TGTGCCAGCAGCCAAGCGGGGGGCTCATACGAGCAGTACTTC,14,NA,TRBD2,TRBV5-4,TRBJ2-7
CAISVGTGKVSGNTIYF,TGTGCCATCAGTGTCGGGACAGGGAAAGTCTCTGGAAACACCATATATTTT,17,medium-sized,TRBD1,TRBV10-3,TRBJ1-3
CASSSIRGQGTEAFF,TGCGCCAGCAGCTCAATCAGGGGGCAAGGCACTGAAGCTTTCTTT,15,NA,TRBD1,TRBV5-1,TRBJ1-1
CASSGLAGGFYEQYF,TGTGCCAGCAGCGGACTAGCGGGAGGGTTCTACGAGCAGTACTTC,15,once,TRBD2,TRBV5-8,TRBJ2-7
CASSSIRGRTGLFYTF,TGTGCCAGCAGCTCCATTCGGGGACGGACAGGGCTATTCTACACCTTC,16,NA,TRBD1,TRBV7-9,TRBJ1-2
CASSETGRGGTEAFF,TGTGCCAGCAGTGAAACAGGGAGGGGGGGCACTGAAGCTTTCTTT,15,NA,NA,TRBV28,TRBJ1-1
CASSSGTGIKAFF,TGTGCCAGCAGTTCCGGGACAGGGATTAAAGCTTTCTTT,13,NA,TRBD1,TRBV27,TRBJ1-1
CASSRGTLGLAGQETQYF,TGCGCCAGCAGCCGGGGGACGTTGGGACTAGCGGGTCAAGAGACCCAGTACTTC,18,once,TRBD2,TRBV5-1,TRBJ2-5
CASSYHLATDTQYF,TGTGCCAGCAGTTACCATCTAGCGACAGATACGCAGTATTTT,14,once,NA,TRBV6-5,TRBJ2-3
CASSHKTSGGGGEQYF,TGTGCCAGCAGTCATAAGACTAGCGGGGGGGGCGGAGAGCAGTACTTC,16,NA,TRBD2,TRBV28,TRBJ2-7
CASSPEAGGDTQYF,TGTGCCAGCAGTCCCGAAGCGGGAGGGGATACGCAGTATTTT,14,NA,TRBD2,TRBV2,TRBJ2-3
CASSVTSDTYNEQFF,TGTGCCAGCAGCGTGACTAGCGATACCTACAATGAGCAGTTCTTC,15,NA,TRBD2,TRBV9,TRBJ2-1
CASSSEMAVNEKLFF,TGTGCCAGCAGTTCGGAGATGGCCGTTAATGAAAAACTGTTTTTT,15,NA,NA,TRBV27,TRBJ1-4
CASSQDGGRNEQFF,TGCGCCAGCAGCCAAGATGGAGGGAGGAATGAGCAGTTCTTC,14,NA,NA,TRBV4-1,TRBJ2-1
CASSLEAGTRLNNEQFF,TGTGCCAGCAGCTTAGAAGCTGGGACTAGATTAAACAATGAGCAGTTCTTC,17,NA,TRBD2,TRBV7-6,TRBJ2-1
CAGTSRYTGELFF,TGTGCCGGGACTTCGCGATACACCGGGGAGCTGTTTTTT,13,NA,NA,TRBV30,TRBJ2-2
CASSGQNQPQHF,TGTGCCAGTAGTGGACAGAATCAGCCCCAGCATTTT,12,NA,NA,TRBV19,TRBJ1-5
CASTREGPYEQYF,TGTGCCAGCACGCGGGAGGGACCATACGAGCAGTACTTC,13,NA,TRBD2,TRBV6-1,TRBJ2-7
CASRDREETQYF,TGTGCCAGCAGGGACAGGGAAGAGACCCAGTACTTC,12,few,TRBD1,TRBV6-5,TRBJ2-5
CASSIDRDSLSGNEQFF,TGTGCCAGTAGTATAGATCGGGACAGTCTCTCGGGGAATGAGCAGTTCTTC,17,NA,TRBD1,TRBV19,TRBJ2-1
CASRGQTYNEQFF,TGTGCCAGCAGGGGACAAACCTACAATGAGCAGTTCTTC,13,NA,NA,TRBV7-9,TRBJ2-1
CASSLGPGTGYYEQYF,TGTGCCAGCAGCTTAGGCCCCGGGACAGGGTACTACGAGCAGTACTTC,16,NA,TRBD1,TRBV13,TRBJ2-7
CASSQGAAINEQFF,TGCGCCAGCAGCCAAGGGGCCGCAATCAATGAGCAGTTCTTC,14,NA,NA,TRBV4-1,TRBJ2-1